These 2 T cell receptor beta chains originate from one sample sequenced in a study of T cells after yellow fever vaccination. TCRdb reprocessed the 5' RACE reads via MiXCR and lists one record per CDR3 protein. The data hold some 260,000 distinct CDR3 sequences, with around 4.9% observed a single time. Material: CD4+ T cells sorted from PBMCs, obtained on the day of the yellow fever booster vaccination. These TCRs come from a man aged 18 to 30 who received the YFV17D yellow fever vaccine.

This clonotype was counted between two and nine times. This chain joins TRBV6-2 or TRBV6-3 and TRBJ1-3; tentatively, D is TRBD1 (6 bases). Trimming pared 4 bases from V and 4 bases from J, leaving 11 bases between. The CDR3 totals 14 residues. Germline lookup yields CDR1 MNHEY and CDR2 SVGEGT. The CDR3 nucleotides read TGTGCCAGCAGTTCACCGGGACAAGGAAACACCATATATTTT. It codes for CASSSPGQGNTIYF.

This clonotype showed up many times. The CDR3 nucleotides are TGTGCCAGCAGAACAGAGACCTACGAGCAGTACGTC. It specifies CASRTETYEQYV. The chain employs TRBV28 and TRBJ2-7, with no clear D. Trimming removed 6 bases at V and 2 bases at J, with 8 bases between. This CDR3 spans 12 amino acids. Germline CDR1 reads MDHEN; CDR2 reads SYDVKM.